The 19 T cell receptor beta chains presented below share a single source sample, sequenced in a study of cytomegalovirus exposure and HLA in healthy donors. Use of 60 Vbeta and 13 Jbeta primers characterized the PCR. Clones were read by immunoSEQ multiplex PCR, and TCRdb kept only the in-frame ones, dropping some. The sample contains around 76,000 clones, approximately 81% of which appear only once. The sequenced material came from PBMCs. All receptors derive from a woman between 35 and 50 years old in good health and CMV-seropositive.

This sequence joins TRBV5-1 and TRBJ2-1; no firm D call. The CDR3 consists of 14 residues. The germline V and J ends were trimmed by 1 base and 4 bases, with 9 bases remaining between them. Germline V lookup: CDR1 SGHRS, CDR2 YFSETQ. The CDR3 coding sequence is TGCGCCAGCAGCTTGTTACAGATTTACAATGAGCAGTTCTTC. Encoded protein: CASSLLQIYNEQFF.

The V call is TRBV19, the J call TRBJ1-6; possibly TRBD1 for D (6 bases). Trimming took 5 bases from V and 7 from J, leaving 9 bases between them. The CDR3 sequence is 13 residues long. CDR1 and CDR2 from the germline V gene are LNHDA and SQIVND (reference sequence). This chain's CDR3 is CASSGTKNSPLHF. The CDR3 DNA sequence: TGTGCCAGTAGTGGGACAAAAAATTCACCCCTCCACTTT.

This clone was counted only a few times. The gene calls are TRBV19 and TRBJ2-5, with TRBD2 matching over 8 bases. CDR3 length: 15 residues. Germline CDR1 is LNHDA and CDR2 is SQIVND (reference sequence). The junction had 11 bases not matched to a gene; V was cut back by 6 bases and J by 5 bases. Here the CDR3 reads CASSPDGGVQETQYF. CDR3 coding DNA: TGTGCCAGTAGCCCCGACGGGGGGGTACAGGAGACCCAGTACTTC.

The V call is TRBV6-1, the J call TRBJ1-2; the match to TRBD1 covers 11 bases. This CDR3 region has 14 residues. J gave up 8 bases and V 5 bases, and 7 bases lay outside the gene matches. Germline CDR1 is MNHNS and CDR2 is SASEGT. The CDR3 spells CASSRPGQGDGYTF. Here the CDR3 DNA reads TGTGCCAGCAGTAGGCCGGGACAGGGGGACGGCTACACCTTC.

This clone was observed a handful of times. This chain's CDR3 is CASSTRWGTENEKLFF. The CDR3 DNA reads as TGTGCCAGCAGCACAAGGTGGGGGACAGAGAATGAAAAACTGTTTTTT. The chain links TRBV5-5 to TRBJ1-4, with 7 positions matching TRBD1. This CDR3 is built from 16 residues. Per the germline V gene, CDR1 is SGHKS and CDR2 is YYEKEE (reference sequence). V lost 4 bases, J lost 5 bases, and 11 bases stayed unmatched.

This chain joins TRBV7-2 and TRBJ1-3, with D hard to call. The CDR3 has 14 residues. CDR1 and CDR2 from the germline V gene are SGHTA and FQGNSA. V lost 5 bases, J lost 1 base, and 9 bases lay in between. CDR3 DNA: TGTGCCAGCAGCCAACGGGGATCTGGAAACACCATATATTTT. It is translated as CASSQRGSGNTIYF.

V and J are TRBV1 and TRBJ2-7; the table's D call, TRBD2, has no DNA check behind it. TRBV1 is listed as a pseudogene. CDR3 size: 18 residues. The CDR3: CTSSQETPGRGRAYEQYF. In DNA form, the CDR3 reads TGCACCAGCAGCCAAGAAACGCCCGGGAGGGGGCGTGCCTACGAGCAGTACTTC.

The chain combines TRBV5-1 with TRBJ2-7; the match to TRBD2 covers 8 bases. The CDR3 loop spans 13 amino acids. Germline V gene data show CDR1 as SGHRS and CDR2 as YFSETQ. The junction had 4 bases not matched to a gene; V was cut back by 3 bases and J by 5 bases. The CDR3 region has the DNA TGCGCCAGCAGCTACACTAGCGGCAACGAGCAGTACTTC. Its protein product is CASSYTSGNEQYF. The full variable domain, rest sourced from reference TRBV5-1 and TRBJ2-7, is KAGVTQTPRYLIKTRGQQVTLSCSPISGHRSVSWYQQTPGQGLQFLFEYFSETQRNKGNFPGRFSGRQFSNSRSEMNVSTLELGDSALYLCASSYTSGNEQYFGPGTRLTVT.

This chain joins TRBV2 and TRBJ1-4, with 7 positions matching TRBD1. This CDR3 is 13 amino acids long. The germline gives CDR1 SNHLY, CDR2 FYNNEI. After removal of 8 bases from V and 6 bases from J, the junction contained 6 bases not matched to a gene. The CDR3 is CASDIQGYEKLFF. For the CDR3, the DNA is TGTGCCAGCGATATACAGGGGTATGAAAAACTGTTTTTT.

This clone was detected only once. The chain carries TRBV6-4 and TRBJ2-3, with D unresolved. Germline CDR1 reads MRHNA; CDR2 reads SNTAGT. The CDR3 is made up of 16 amino acids. V was trimmed by 2 bases and J by 0 bases, leaving 12 bases between them. The CDR3 sequence is CASSDRRSTSTDTQYF. The CDR3, as DNA: TGTGCCAGCAGTGACCGACGGTCGACTAGCACAGATACGCAGTATTTT.

This clone was found once. V gene TRBV2 combines with J gene TRBJ2-5, with TRBD2 matching 11 bases. The CDR3 totals 16 residues. Germline V lookup: CDR1 SNHLY, CDR2 FYNNEI. Trimming took 6 bases from V and 7 from J; bases not matched to a gene: 13. In DNA, the CDR3 is TGTGCCAGCAGCAAATCGGTAGCGGGGGGGCCTGGGACCCAGTACTTC. Translated: CASSKSVAGGPGTQYF.

The V call is TRBV10-3, the J call TRBJ2-1, with 7 bases lining up with TRBD2. Germline-derived CDR1 and CDR2 are ENHRY and SYGVKD. The CDR3 contains 18 residues. The V gene end was trimmed by 0 bases and the J gene end by 9 bases; junction bases not matched to a gene: 17. CDR3 bases: TGTGCCATCAGTGAGTCTTCGTTCCAGCGGGGTTTGCTGAGTGAGCAGTTCTTC. This gives the protein CAISESSFQRGLLSEQFF.

Note on this clone: Different DNA sequences within this sample yield the same CDR3. The chain joins TRBV6-4 to TRBJ2-6; 11 bases are a match to TRBD1. The CDR3 totals 17 residues. The junction had 6 bases not matched to a gene; V was cut back by 4 bases and J by 4 bases. Germline CDR1 is MRHNA and CDR2 is SNTAGT. CDR3: CASSAGTGGSGANVLTF. CDR3 DNA: TGTGCCAGCAGTGCCGGGACAGGGGGTTCAGGGGCCAACGTCCTGACTTTC.

The CDR3 sequence is CASSLEQYEQYF. In nucleotides, the CDR3 is TGTGCCAGCAGCCTTGAACAGTACGAGCAGTACTTC. V gene TRBV7-2 combines with J gene TRBJ2-7; D is uncertain. This CDR3 has 12 amino acids. The germline V gene has CDR1 SGHTA and CDR2 FQGNSA. The V end was cut by 5 bases, the J end by 4 bases, with 9 bases between.

Worth noting for this clone: The germline gene is not matched at one end of the junction; a read error may be the cause. V usage is TRBV7-9 and J usage is TRBJ2-3; D remains ambiguous. Germline loops: CDR1 SEHNR, CDR2 FQNEAQ (reference sequence). The CDR3 contains 12 residues. CDR3 residues: CSSSLGENTQYF. The DNA for the CDR3 is TGTTCCAGCAGCTTAGGAGAGAATACGCAGTATTTT.

The V gene is TRBV28, the J gene TRBJ2-7; TRBD1 agrees at 10 bases. With V trimmed by 6 bases and J by 2 bases, 7 bases remained unmatched. The CDR3 is made up of 15 amino acids. Germline V gene sequence: CDR1 MDHEN, CDR2 SYDVKM. The CDR3 DNA reads as TGTGCCAGCAGACCAACCGGACAGGGGGCCTACGAGCAGTACTTC. Translated: CASRPTGQGAYEQYF.

This clone was recorded a few times. The chain recombines TRBV29-1 with TRBJ2-5; 8 nucleotides agree with TRBD2. CDR1 is SQVTM, CDR2 ANQGSEA, per germline. The ends lost 4 bases at V and 5 bases at J; junction bases unmatched: 3. The CDR3 sequence is 12 residues long. The CDR3 DNA follows: TGCAGCGTTGCGGGGGGGCCGGAGACCCAGTACTTC. The encoded protein is CSVAGGPETQYF.

The chain joins TRBV27 to TRBJ2-2; D gene unclear. Germline V gives CDR1 MNHEY, CDR2 SMNVEV (reference sequence). The CDR3 loop spans 14 amino acids. V lost 5 bases and J lost 3, with 10 bases in between. The DNA of the CDR3 is TGTGCCAGCAGTCGGCGGTCCTACACCGGGGAGCTGTTTTTT. It yields the protein CASSRRSYTGELFF.

V and J are TRBV4-3 and TRBJ1-2, with TRBD1 identical over 9 bases. This CDR3 spans 14 amino acids. Germline V gives CDR1 LGHNA, CDR2 YSLEER. J gave up 4 bases and V 4 bases, and 4 bases lay outside the gene matches. This CDR3 is CASSREGQGYGYTF. CDR3 DNA: TGCGCCAGCAGCCGAGAGGGACAGGGCTATGGCTACACCTTC.